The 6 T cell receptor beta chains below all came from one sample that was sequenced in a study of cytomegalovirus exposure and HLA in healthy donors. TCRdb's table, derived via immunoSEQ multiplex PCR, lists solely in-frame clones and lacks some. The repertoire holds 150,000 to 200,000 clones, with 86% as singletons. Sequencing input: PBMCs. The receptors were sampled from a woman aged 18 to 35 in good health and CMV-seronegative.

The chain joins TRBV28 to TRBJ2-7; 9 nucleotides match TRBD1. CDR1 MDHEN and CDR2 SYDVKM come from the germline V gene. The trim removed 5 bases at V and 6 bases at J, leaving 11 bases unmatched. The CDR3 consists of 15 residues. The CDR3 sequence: CASSPGDRVLSEQYF. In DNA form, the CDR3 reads TGTGCCAGCAGTCCCGGGGACAGGGTCTTAAGCGAGCAGTACTTC.

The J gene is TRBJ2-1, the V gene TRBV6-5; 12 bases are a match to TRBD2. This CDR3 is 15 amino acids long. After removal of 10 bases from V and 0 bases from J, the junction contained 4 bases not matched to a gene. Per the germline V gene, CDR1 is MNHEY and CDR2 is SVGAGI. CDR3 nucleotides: TGTGCCACCTCGACTAGCGGGAGCTCCTACAATGAGCAGTTCTTC. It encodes CATSTSGSSYNEQFF.

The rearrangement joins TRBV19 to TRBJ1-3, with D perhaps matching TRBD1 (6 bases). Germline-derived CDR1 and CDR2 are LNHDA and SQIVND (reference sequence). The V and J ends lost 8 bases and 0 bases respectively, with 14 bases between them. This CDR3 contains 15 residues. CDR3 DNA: TGTGCCAGTGGGAGGGACACAGGCTCTGGAAACACCATATATTTT. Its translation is CASGRDTGSGNTIYF.

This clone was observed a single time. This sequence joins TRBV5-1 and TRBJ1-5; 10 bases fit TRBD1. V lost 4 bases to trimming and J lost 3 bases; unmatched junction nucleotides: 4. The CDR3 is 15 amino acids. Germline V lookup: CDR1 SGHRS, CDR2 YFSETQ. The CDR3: CASSQGQGDNQPQHF. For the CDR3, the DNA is TGCGCCAGCAGCCAAGGACAGGGGGACAATCAGCCCCAGCATTTT.

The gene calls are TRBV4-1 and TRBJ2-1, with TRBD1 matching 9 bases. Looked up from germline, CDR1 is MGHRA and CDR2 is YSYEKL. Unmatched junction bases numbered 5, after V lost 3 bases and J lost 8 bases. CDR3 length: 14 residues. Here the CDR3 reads CASSQGTGRDEQFF. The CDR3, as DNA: TGCGCCAGCAGCCAGGGGACAGGGCGGGATGAGCAGTTCTTC.

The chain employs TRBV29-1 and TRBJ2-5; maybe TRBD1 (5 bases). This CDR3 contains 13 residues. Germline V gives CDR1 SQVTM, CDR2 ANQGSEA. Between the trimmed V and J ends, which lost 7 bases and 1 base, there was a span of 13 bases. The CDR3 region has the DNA TGCAGCGGATCTTTGGGGCGCCAAGAGACCCAGTACTTC. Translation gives CSGSLGRQETQYF.